The TCR beta chain under discussion was sequenced for a study of regulatory T cells in long-lasting Graves disease. To make TCR beta libraries, researchers used iRepertoire HTBI primers and Arm-PCR of CDR3 regions. TCRdb reprocessed the multiplex PCR reads via MiXCR and lists one record per CDR3 protein. The table has approximately 230,000 distinct CDR3 sequences, around 18% seen once. In its sample, this clonotype was seen a few times. The time point: newly diagnosed GD, antithyroid drugs for less than 3 months. The TCR library used RNA extracted from PBMCs. This material consisted of peripheral blood mononuclear cells (PBMCs), taken at new diagnosis, from a patient treated with antithyroid drugs. The sequence was collected from a female donor with Graves disease.

The CDR3: CASSHGTPGNQPQHF. In DNA, the CDR3 is TGTGCCAGCTCACACGGGACACCAGGGAATCAGCCCCAGCATTTT. V is TRBV18 and J is TRBJ1-5; TRBD1 is a possible D gene (6 bases). The V gene's germline CDR1 is KGHSH and CDR2 LQKENI. Trimming stripped 4 bases from V and 4 bases from J, with 14 bases between. The CDR3 totals 15 residues.